A single sample gave rise to the 6 T cell receptor beta chains below, sequenced in a study of blood T cell repertoires in COVID-19. Method: immunoSEQ multiplex PCR; TCRdb's copy keeps in-frame clones and lacks some. This sample yields some 300,000 clones, of which approximately 90% are seen a single time; under 2.5% belongs to the top ten. Sequenced: PBMCs or T cells enriched from blood (not recorded which). The origin of the receptors is a woman aged 55-70 years in a cohort exposed to, infected with or recovered from COVID-19 (not recorded which).

CDR3 DNA sequence: TGTGCCAGCAGTGACCCAGGGACAGGGAGTAGAAACACCATATATTTT. Its protein product is CASSDPGTGSRNTIYF. The gene calls are TRBV2 and TRBJ1-3; 9 bases line up with TRBD1. CDR1 SNHLY and CDR2 FYNNEI come from the germline V gene. Losses at the gene ends were 3 bases for V and 5 bases for J; bases not matched to a gene: 8. This CDR3 has 16 amino acids.

The chain has TRBV5-4 and TRBJ2-3; possibly TRBD1 for D (5 bases). Trimming took 5 bases from V and 0 from J, leaving 13 bases between them. The CDR3 consists of 15 residues. Germline V gene sequence: CDR1 SGHNT, CDR2 YYREEE (reference sequence). This CDR3 reads CASRQEFTSTDTQYF. CDR3 bases: TGTGCCAGCAGACAGGAGTTTACTAGCACAGATACGCAGTATTTT.

A note on this clone: One end of the junction is discordant with germline, which a read error may explain. The chain combines TRBV5-1 with TRBJ2-3; 10 positions agree with TRBD1. The CDR3 loop spans 14 amino acids. Germline CDR1 is SGHRS and CDR2 is YFSETQ. CDR3 DNA sequence: TGCGCCAGCAACCCCGACAGGGGGCAGAGCTCTCTGTCCTTT. Protein: CASNPDRGQSSLSF.

The J gene is TRBJ2-3, the V gene TRBV30; 12 nucleotides align to TRBD2. V dropped 4 bases and J dropped 5; count of bases not matched to a gene: 4. Germline-derived CDR1 and CDR2 are GTSNPN and SVGIG (reference sequence). This CDR3 has 14 amino acids. The CDR3 sequence: CAWNSGLAGDTQYF. The DNA for the CDR3 is TGTGCCTGGAATTCGGGACTAGCGGGAGATACGCAGTATTTT.

CDR3 sequence (DNA): TGCAGCGTTAGGACTAGCGACTCCTACAATGAGCAGTTCTTC. It specifies CSVRTSDSYNEQFF. The rearrangement links TRBV29-1 to TRBJ2-1; 9 positions agree with TRBD2. Germline CDR1 and CDR2: SQVTM and ANQGSEA. The CDR3 sequence is 14 residues long. The V and J ends lost 5 bases and 0 bases, in that order; junction bases with no gene match: 2.

The J gene is TRBJ2-1, the V gene TRBV4-2; 8 bases are shared with TRBD2. The CDR3 is 17 amino acids. Germline CDR1 and CDR2: LGHNA and YNFKEQ. The J segment lost 5 bases and the V segment lost 3 bases, leaving 12 bases of the junction unmatched. CDR3 protein: CASSHLGRAGGNNEQFF. The CDR3 coding sequence is TGTGCCAGCAGCCATCTCGGGCGGGCGGGAGGTAACAATGAGCAGTTCTTC.